These 9 T cell receptor beta chains share one sample of origin, sequenced in a study of cytomegalovirus exposure and HLA in healthy donors (dated by TCRdb to about 2017). Library creation used the immunoSEQ multiplex PCR assay. For the multiplex PCR, a mixture combining 60 forward primers for TCR Vbeta segments and 13 reverse primers for TCR Jbeta segments was used. TCRdb provides this immuneACCESS table in a form limited to in-frame rearrangements. Some clones are lacking; in checked studies, under half of them reflect an unresolved V gene, and why the rest are absent is not known. Here the sample has roughly 160,000 clones; about 75% occur a single time. The top ten hold about 8% of the sample. The sample taken for sequencing was PBMCs. The source of these receptors is a woman aged 40 to 50 in good health and CMV-seropositive.

This clone was counted a single time. The gene calls are TRBV19 and TRBJ1-5; D is ambiguous. V was shortened by 4 bases and J by 10 bases, with 20 bases between the two germline ends. CDR1 and CDR2 from the germline V gene are LNHDA and SQIVND (reference sequence). The CDR3 spans 15 residues. The CDR3, as DNA: TGTGCCAGTAGTACGTTAGGCGCCCAGGCAATTCCCCAGCATTTT. The encoded protein is CASSTLGAQAIPQHF.

The chain links TRBV5-5 to TRBJ2-6, with unresolved D. This CDR3 has 16 amino acids. Germline CDR1 is SGHKS and CDR2 is YYEKEE (reference sequence). Deletions cut 1 base from V and 0 bases from J, with 8 bases between. The CDR3 sequence is CASSLTPPSGANVLTF. The CDR3 coding sequence is TGTGCCAGCAGCTTGACTCCCCCCTCTGGGGCCAACGTCCTGACTTTC.

The V call is TRBV4-1, the J call TRBJ1-2; D gene ambiguous. CDR1 is MGHRA, CDR2 YSYEKL, per germline. Trimming took 1 base from V and 4 from J, leaving 13 bases between them. The CDR3 totals 15 residues. CDR3: CASSQGRTESYGYTF. The CDR3 nucleotides are TGCGCCAGCAGCCAAGGAAGAACAGAATCCTATGGCTACACCTTC.

This chain uses TRBV5-5 with TRBJ1-4; no firm D call. Trimming left V 5 bases short and J 0 bases short, with 8 bases between. Looked up from germline, CDR1 is SGHKS and CDR2 is YYEKEE (reference sequence). This CDR3 spans 14 amino acids. The CDR3 DNA sequence: TGTGCCAGCAGATTGTCTGCAACTAATGAAAAACTGTTTTTT. It specifies CASRLSATNEKLFF.

This chain connects TRBV7-2 to TRBJ2-5; possible D gene TRBD2, 5 bases. The CDR3 runs to 15 residues. Germline V gives CDR1 SGHTA, CDR2 FQGNSA. The V end lost 1 base, the J end lost 2 bases, and 11 bases lay between the germline ends. CDR3 in amino acids: CASSLGGPGQETQYF. Written as DNA, the CDR3 is TGTGCCAGCAGCTTAGGTGGGCCGGGGCAAGAGACCCAGTACTTC.

This chain joins TRBV6-6 and TRBJ1-2, with 11 bases identical to TRBD1. J gave up 8 bases and V 5 bases, and 7 bases lay outside the gene matches. The CDR3 loop spans 14 amino acids. The germline V gene encodes CDR1 MNHNY and CDR2 SVGAGI (reference sequence). In nucleotides, the CDR3 is TGTGCCAGCAGTATTGGACAGGGGGCGAACGGCTACACCTTC. This translates into CASSIGQGANGYTF.

The chain joins TRBV6-6 to TRBJ2-7; D perhaps matches TRBD2 (5 bases). This CDR3 has 16 residues. The germline V gene has CDR1 MNHNY and CDR2 SVGAGI (reference sequence). Trimming cost V 4 bases and J 0 bases, with 16 bases left between them. CDR3: CASSSPLSGTSYEQYF. For the CDR3, the DNA is TGTGCCAGCAGTTCGCCCCTTTCGGGAACCTCCTACGAGCAGTACTTC.

The V and J genes are TRBV27 and TRBJ2-3; 8 bases are shared with TRBD2. V gave up 8 bases and J gave up 1 base; unmatched junction bases: 5. The CDR3 spans 14 residues. The germline V gene encodes CDR1 MNHEY and CDR2 SMNVEV (reference sequence). CDR3 DNA: TGTGCCAGCCGAGGACTAGCAGGCACAGATACGCAGTATTTT. Its protein is CASRGLAGTDTQYF.

The rearrangement uses TRBV18 and TRBJ2-1; 11 positions agree with TRBD2. With V trimmed by 4 bases and J by 6 bases, 11 bases remained unmatched. This CDR3 has 17 amino acids. CDR1 is KGHSH and CDR2 is LQKENI in the germline V gene. The CDR3 DNA is TGTGCCAGCTCACTTAGATTAACTAGCGGGAGTTCCAATGAGCAGTTCTTC. As protein: CASSLRLTSGSSNEQFF.